This T cell receptor (beta chain) is from a study of multiple sclerosis patients with progressive multifocal leukoencephalopathy. Points from the study as a whole: TRBV and TRBJ usage showed no common pattern when PML developed. PML-onset expanded TRB clones were detectable before and during natalizumab therapy. Findings may reflect JC virus infection or just general immunocompromise.

The time point is: before natalizumab initiation. T0 blood was collected before the first natalizumab infusion. The CDR3 consists of 12 residues. V dropped 4 bases and J dropped 2 bases, with 6 bases sitting between them. The germline V gene has CDR1 SGHRS and CDR2 YFSETQ. A word on this clone: Antigen unknown.

This table comes from immunoSEQ multiplex PCR, and its TCRdb copy is limited to in-frame clones, with some not included. In the table there are 25,000 to 35,000 clones, around 90% of which are singletons. This sequence was found in a human donor with multiple sclerosis. The sequencing input was PBMCs. The V gene is TRBV5-1, the J gene TRBJ2-5, with D unresolved. DNA of the CDR3: TGCGCCAGCAGCGGACCGCAAGAGACCCAGTACTTC. Encoded protein: CASSGPQETQYF. Combining the CDR3 with reference TRBV5-1 and TRBJ2-5 gives the whole variable domain KAGVTQTPRYLIKTRGQQVTLSCSPISGHRSVSWYQQTPGQGLQFLFEYFSETQRNKGNFPGRFSGRQFSNSRSEMNVSTLELGDSALYLCASSGPQETQYFGPGTRLLVL.